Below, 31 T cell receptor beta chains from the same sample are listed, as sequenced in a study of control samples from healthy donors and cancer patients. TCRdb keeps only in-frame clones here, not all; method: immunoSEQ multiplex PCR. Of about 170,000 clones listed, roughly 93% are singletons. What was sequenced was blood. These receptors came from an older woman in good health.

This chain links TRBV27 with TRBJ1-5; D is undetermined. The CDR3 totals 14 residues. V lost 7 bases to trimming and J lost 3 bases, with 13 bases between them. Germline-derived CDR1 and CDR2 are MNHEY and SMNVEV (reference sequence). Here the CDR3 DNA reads TGTGCCAGCACGGGCGGCGGGTTCAATCAGCCCCAGCATTTT. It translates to CASTGGGFNQPQHF.

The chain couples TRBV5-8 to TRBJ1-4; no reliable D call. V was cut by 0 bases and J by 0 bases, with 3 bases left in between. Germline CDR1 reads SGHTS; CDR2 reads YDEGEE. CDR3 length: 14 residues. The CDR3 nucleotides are TGTGCCAGCAGCTTGGGTGCAACTAATGAAAAACTGTTTTTT. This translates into CASSLGATNEKLFF.

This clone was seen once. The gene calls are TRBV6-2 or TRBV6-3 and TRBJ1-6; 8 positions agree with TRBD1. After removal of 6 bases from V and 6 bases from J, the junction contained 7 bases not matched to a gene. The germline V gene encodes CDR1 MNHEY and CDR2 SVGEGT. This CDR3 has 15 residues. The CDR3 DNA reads TGTGCCAGCAGGCCTGGGGACAGGACTAATTCACCCCTCCACTTT. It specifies CASRPGDRTNSPLHF.

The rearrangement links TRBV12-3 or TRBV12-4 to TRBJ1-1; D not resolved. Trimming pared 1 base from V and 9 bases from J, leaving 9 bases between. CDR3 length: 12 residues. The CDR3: CASSLVSLKAFF. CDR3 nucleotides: TGTGCCAGCAGTTTAGTGAGTCTAAAAGCTTTCTTT.

DNA for the CDR3: TGTGCCATCAGTAGGTCGGGTGAAAAACTGTTTTTT. Its translation: CAISRSGEKLFF. The J gene is TRBJ1-4, the V gene TRBV10-3; no clear D gene. Per the germline V gene, CDR1 is ENHRY and CDR2 is SYGVKD. Trimming took 5 bases from V and 7 from J, leaving 8 bases between them. The CDR3 has 12 amino acids.

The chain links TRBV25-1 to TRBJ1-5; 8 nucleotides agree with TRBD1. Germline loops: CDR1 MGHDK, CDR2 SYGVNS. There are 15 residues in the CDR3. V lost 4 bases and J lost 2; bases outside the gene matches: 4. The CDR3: CASSVSGQGNQPQHF. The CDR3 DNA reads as TGTGCCAGCAGTGTCTCGGGACAGGGCAATCAGCCCCAGCATTTT.

The chain's CDR3 is CASRQVSYEQYF. The CDR3, as DNA: TGTGCCAGCAGACAGGTTTCCTACGAGCAGTACTTC. This sequence joins TRBV6-5 and TRBJ2-7; a weak D match, TRBD1 (5 bases). Trimming took 6 bases from V and 1 from J, leaving 7 bases between them. Germline CDR1 is MNHEY and CDR2 is SVGAGI. This CDR3 comprises 12 residues.

The CDR3 loop reads CASSLDPGGEDTQYF. CDR3 DNA: TGCGCCAGCAGCTTGGATCCAGGGGGAGAAGATACGCAGTATTTT. The chain has TRBV5-1 and TRBJ2-3, with TRBD1 matching over 7 bases. This CDR3 is built from 15 residues. J was trimmed by 5 bases and V by 0 bases; bases with no gene match: 6. In germline, CDR1 is SGHRS, CDR2 YFSETQ.

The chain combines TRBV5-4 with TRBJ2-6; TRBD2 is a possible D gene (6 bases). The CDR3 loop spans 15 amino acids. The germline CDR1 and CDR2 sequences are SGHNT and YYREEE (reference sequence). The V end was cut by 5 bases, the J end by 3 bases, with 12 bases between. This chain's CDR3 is CASRSWGVGANVLTF. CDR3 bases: TGTGCCAGCAGATCCTGGGGGGTTGGGGCCAACGTCCTGACTTTC. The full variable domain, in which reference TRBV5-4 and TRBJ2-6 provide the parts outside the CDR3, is ETGVTQSPTHLIKTRGQQVTLRCSSQSGHNTVSWYQQALGQGPQFIFQYYREEENGRGNFPPRFSGLQFPNYSSELNVNALELDDSALYLCASRSWGVGANVLTFGAGSRLTVL.

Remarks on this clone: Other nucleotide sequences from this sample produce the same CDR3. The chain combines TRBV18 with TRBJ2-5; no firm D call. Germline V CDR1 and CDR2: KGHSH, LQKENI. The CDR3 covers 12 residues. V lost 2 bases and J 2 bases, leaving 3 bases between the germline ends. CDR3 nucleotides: TGTGCCAGCTCACCAGATCAAGAGACCCAGTACTTC. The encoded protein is CASSPDQETQYF.

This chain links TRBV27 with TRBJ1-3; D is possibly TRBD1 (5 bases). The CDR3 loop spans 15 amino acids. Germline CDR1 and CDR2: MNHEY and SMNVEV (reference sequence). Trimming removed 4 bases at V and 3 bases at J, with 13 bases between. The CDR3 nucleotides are TGTGCCAGCAGTTCCGACTGGGGCTTTGGAAACACCATATATTTT. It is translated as CASSSDWGFGNTIYF.

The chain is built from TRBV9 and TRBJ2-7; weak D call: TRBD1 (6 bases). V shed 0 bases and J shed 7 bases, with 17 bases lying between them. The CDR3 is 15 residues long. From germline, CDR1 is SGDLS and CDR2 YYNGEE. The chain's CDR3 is CASSVARDTPVEQYF. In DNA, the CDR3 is TGTGCCAGCAGCGTAGCCAGGGACACCCCCGTTGAGCAGTACTTC.

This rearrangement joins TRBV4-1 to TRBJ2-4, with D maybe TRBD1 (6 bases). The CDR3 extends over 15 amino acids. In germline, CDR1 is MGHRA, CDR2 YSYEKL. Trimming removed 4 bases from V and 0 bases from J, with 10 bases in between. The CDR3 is CASSPRTEAKNIQYF. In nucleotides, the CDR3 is TGCGCCAGCAGCCCACGGACAGAAGCCAAAAACATTCAGTACTTC.

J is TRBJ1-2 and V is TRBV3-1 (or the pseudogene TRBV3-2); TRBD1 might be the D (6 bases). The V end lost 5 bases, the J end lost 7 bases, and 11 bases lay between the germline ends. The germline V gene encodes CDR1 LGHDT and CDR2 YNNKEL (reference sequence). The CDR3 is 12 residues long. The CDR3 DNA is TGTGCCAGCAGCGTGGGACAAAGTGGCTACACCTTC. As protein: CASSVGQSGYTF.

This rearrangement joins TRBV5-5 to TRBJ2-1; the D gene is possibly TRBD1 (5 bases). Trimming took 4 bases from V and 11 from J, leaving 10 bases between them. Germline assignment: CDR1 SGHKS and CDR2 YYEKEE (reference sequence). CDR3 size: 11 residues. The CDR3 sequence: CASSAQEQQFF. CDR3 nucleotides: TGTGCCAGCAGCGCACAGGAACAGCAGTTCTTC.

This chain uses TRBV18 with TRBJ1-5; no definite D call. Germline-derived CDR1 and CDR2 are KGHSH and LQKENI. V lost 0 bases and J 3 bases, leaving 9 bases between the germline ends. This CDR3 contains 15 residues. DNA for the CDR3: TGTGCCAGCTCACCACCTGGCCGGGACAATCAGCCCCAGCATTTT. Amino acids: CASSPPGRDNQPQHF.

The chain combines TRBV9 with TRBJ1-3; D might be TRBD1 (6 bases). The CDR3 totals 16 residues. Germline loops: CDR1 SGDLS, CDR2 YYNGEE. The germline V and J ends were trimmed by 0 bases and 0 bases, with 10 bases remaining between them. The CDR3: CASSVGPGVSGNTIYF. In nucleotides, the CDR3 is TGTGCCAGCAGCGTAGGCCCAGGGGTCTCTGGAAACACCATATATTTT.

CDR3 in DNA: TGTGCCAGCAGCACCGCGCACATGGGGACGGATGACTGGGGTCAGCCCCAGCATTTT. Translating it yields CASSTAHMGTDDWGQPQHF. The rearrangement joins TRBV21-1 to TRBJ1-5. TRBV21-1 is a pseudogene segment. The CDR3 consists of 19 residues.

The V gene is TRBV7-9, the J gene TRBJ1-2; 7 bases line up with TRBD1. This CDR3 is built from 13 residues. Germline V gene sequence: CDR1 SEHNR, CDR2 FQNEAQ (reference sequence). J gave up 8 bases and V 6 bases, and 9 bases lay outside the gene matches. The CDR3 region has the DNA TGTGCCAGCAGAAATCAGGGGGTAGGAGGCTACACCTTC. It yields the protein CASRNQGVGGYTF.

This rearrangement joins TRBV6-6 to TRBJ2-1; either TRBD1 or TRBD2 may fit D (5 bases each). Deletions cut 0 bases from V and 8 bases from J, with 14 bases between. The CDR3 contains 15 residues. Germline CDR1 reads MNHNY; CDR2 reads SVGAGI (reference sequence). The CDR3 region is CASSYSRGQGYEQFF. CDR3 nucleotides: TGTGCCAGCAGTTACTCCCGGGGTCAGGGCTATGAGCAGTTCTTC.

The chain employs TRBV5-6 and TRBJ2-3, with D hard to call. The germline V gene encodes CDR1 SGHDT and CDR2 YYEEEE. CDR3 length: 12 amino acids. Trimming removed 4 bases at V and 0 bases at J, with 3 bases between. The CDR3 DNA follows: TGTGCCAGCAGCGGAAGCACAGATACGCAGTATTTT. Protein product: CASSGSTDTQYF.

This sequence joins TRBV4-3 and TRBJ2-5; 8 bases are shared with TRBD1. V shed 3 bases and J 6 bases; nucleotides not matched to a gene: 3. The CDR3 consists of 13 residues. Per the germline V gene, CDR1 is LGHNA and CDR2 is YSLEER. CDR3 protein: CASSQDRVQTQYF. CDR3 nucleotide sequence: TGCGCCAGCAGCCAGGACAGGGTGCAGACCCAGTACTTC.

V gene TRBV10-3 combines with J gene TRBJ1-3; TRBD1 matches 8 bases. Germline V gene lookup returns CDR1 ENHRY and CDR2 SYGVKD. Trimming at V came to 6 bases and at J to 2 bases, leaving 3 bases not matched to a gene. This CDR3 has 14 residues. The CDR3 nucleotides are TGTGCCATCAGAGCGACAGGGGCTGGAAACACCATATATTTT. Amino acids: CAIRATGAGNTIYF.

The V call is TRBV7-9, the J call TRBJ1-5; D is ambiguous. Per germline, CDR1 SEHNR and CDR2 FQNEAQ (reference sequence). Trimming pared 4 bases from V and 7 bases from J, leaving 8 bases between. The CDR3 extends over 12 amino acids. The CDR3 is CASSSNSQPQHF. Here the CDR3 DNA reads TGTGCCAGCAGCTCCAATTCACAGCCCCAGCATTTT.

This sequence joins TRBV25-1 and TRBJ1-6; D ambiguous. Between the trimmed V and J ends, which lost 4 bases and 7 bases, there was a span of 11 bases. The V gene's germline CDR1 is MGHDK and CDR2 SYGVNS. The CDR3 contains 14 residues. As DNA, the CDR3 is TGTGCCAGCAGTGTGAGGGCCGCGAATTCACCCCTCCACTTT. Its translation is CASSVRAANSPLHF.

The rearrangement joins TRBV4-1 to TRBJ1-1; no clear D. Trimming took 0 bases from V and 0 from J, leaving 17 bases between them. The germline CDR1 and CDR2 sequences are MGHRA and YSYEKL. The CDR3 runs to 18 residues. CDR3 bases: TGCGCCAGCAGCCAAGATGGCCGGCAGGTGCATATGAACACTGAAGCTTTCTTT. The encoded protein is CASSQDGRQVHMNTEAFF.

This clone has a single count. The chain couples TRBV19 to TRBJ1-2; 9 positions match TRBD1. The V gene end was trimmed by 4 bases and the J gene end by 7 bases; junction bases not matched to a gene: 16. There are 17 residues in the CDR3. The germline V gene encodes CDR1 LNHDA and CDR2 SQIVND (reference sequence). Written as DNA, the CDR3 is TGTGCCAGTAGTAACACCGGGGGCCCGGGACAGGGTTTTGGCTACACCTTC. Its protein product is CASSNTGGPGQGFGYTF.

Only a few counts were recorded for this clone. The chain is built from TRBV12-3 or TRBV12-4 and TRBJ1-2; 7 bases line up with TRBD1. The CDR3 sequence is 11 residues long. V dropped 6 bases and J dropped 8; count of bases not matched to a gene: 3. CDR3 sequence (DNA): TGTGCCAGCAGCACAGGGGAAGGCTACACCTTC. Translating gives CASSTGEGYTF.

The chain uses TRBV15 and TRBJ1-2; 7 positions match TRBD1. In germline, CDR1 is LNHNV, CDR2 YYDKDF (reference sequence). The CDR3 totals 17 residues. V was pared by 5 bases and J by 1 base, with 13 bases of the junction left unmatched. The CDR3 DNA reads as TGTGCCACCAGCGCCACGATCGGGACAGCCATTAACTATGGCTACACCTTC. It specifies CATSATIGTAINYGYTF.

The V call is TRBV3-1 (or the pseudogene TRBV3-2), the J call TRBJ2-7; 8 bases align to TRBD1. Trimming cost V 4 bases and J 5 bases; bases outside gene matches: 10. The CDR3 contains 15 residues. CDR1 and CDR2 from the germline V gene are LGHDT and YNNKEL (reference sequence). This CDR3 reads CASSLIRGQVHEQYF. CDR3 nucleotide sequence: TGTGCCAGCAGCCTCATCCGGGGACAGGTTCACGAGCAGTACTTC.

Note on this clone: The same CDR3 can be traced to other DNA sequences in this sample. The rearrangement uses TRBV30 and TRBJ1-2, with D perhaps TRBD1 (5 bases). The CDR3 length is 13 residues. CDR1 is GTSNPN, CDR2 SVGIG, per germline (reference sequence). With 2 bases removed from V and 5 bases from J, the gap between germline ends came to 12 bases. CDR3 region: CAWSPQGPYGYTF. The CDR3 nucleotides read TGTGCCTGGAGTCCTCAGGGACCTTATGGCTACACCTTC.